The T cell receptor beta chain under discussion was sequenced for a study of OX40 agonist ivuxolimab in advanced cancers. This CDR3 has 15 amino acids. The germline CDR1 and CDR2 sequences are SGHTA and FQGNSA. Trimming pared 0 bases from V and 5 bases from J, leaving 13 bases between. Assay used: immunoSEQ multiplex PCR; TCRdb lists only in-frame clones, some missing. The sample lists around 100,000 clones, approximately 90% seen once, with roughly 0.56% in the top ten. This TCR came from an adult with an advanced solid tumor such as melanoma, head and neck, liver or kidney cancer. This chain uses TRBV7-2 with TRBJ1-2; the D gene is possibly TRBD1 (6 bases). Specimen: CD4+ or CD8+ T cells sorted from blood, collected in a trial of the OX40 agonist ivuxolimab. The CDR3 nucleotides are TGTGCCAGCAGCTTAGCGGGGCAGGGGAATTATGGCTACACCTTC. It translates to CASSLAGQGNYGYTF. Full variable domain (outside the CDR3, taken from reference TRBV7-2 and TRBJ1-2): GAGVSQSPSNKVTEKGKDVELRCDPISGHTALYWYRQSLGQGLEFLIYFQGNSAPDKSGLPSDRFSAERTGGSVSTLTIQRTQQEDSAVYLCASSLAGQGNYGYTFGSGTRLTVV.